The 7 T cell receptor beta chains below all came from one sample that was sequenced in a study of blood T cell repertoires in COVID-19 (dated by TCRdb to the early 2020s). The method was the immunoSEQ multiplex PCR assay. Imported from immuneACCESS, the table was reduced by TCRdb to in-frame sequences with V and J called. These copies leave out some clones; in studies compared against another copy, an unresolved V gene accounts for under half, and the cause of the remainder is not known. The sample profile shows tens of thousands of clones; roughly 79% of them were found once. Roughly 30% of the sample goes to the ten largest clones. Specimen: peripheral blood. These receptors were collected from a woman aged 80 or older with acute or convalescent COVID-19.

The chain employs TRBV19 and TRBJ2-2, with D perhaps matching TRBD2 (7 bases). The CDR3 loop spans 16 amino acids. Germline V gene sequence: CDR1 LNHDA, CDR2 SQIVND (reference sequence). Between the trimmed V and J ends, which lost 7 bases and 1 base, there was a span of 16 bases. The CDR3 loop reads CASMRAGQLNTGELFF. CDR3 bases: TGTGCCAGTATGAGAGCGGGACAATTGAACACCGGGGAGCTGTTTTTT.

This sequence joins TRBV6-5 and TRBJ1-1; no clear D gene. V was clipped by 7 bases and J by 4 bases, with 7 bases between them. CDR1 is MNHEY, CDR2 SVGAGI, per germline. This CDR3 is 11 amino acids long. The CDR3 DNA is TGTGCCAGCAAGAGGGCCACTGAAGCTTTCTTT. It codes for CASKRATEAFF.

The J gene is TRBJ2-7, the V gene TRBV19; D unresolved. V was cut by 4 bases and J by 2 bases, with 9 bases left in between. Looked up from germline, CDR1 is LNHDA and CDR2 is SQIVND (reference sequence). CDR3 size: 13 residues. CDR3 protein: CASSNFFPYEQYF. For the CDR3, the DNA is TGTGCCAGTAGTAATTTCTTTCCCTACGAGCAGTACTTC.

This chain links TRBV14 with TRBJ2-7, with 15 bases fitting TRBD2. After removal of 5 bases from V and 7 bases from J, the junction contained 3 bases not matched to a gene. Per the germline V gene, CDR1 is SGHDN and CDR2 is FVKESK. The CDR3 is made up of 14 amino acids. Here the CDR3 reads CASSRGLAGGEQYF. CDR3 bases: TGTGCCAGCAGCAGAGGACTAGCGGGAGGGGAGCAGTACTTC. The full variable domain, in which reference TRBV14 and TRBJ2-7 provide the parts outside the CDR3, is EAGVTQFPSHSVIEKGQTVTLRCDPISGHDNLYWYRRVMGKEIKFLLHFVKESKQDESGMPNNRFLAERTGGTYSTLKVQPAELEDSGVYFCASSRGLAGGEQYFGPGTRLTVT.

The genes are TRBV14 and TRBJ2-3; D ambiguous. V shed 1 base and J shed 5 bases, with 7 bases lying between them. Germline V gene data show CDR1 as SGHDN and CDR2 as FVKESK. The CDR3 runs to 13 residues. Here the CDR3 DNA reads TGTGCCAGCAGCCAAGGTCCGGGAGATACGCAGTATTTT. Translation gives CASSQGPGDTQYF.

The chain links TRBV25-1 to TRBJ1-4; 7 positions match TRBD1. The CDR3 is 16 amino acids. V trimming: 0 bases; J trimming: 1 base; junction bases outside the gene matches: 2. The V gene's germline CDR1 is MGHDK and CDR2 SYGVNS. The CDR3 DNA reads TGTGCCAGCAGTGAATACCGGACAGGAACTAATGAAAAACTGTTTTTT. It yields the protein CASSEYRTGTNEKLFF.

Points on this clone: One junction end disagrees with the germline gene, perhaps due to a read error. The chain employs TRBV15 and TRBJ1-5; maybe TRBD1 (5 bases). The germline gives CDR1 LNHNV, CDR2 YYDKDF (reference sequence). CDR3 size: 16 residues. CDR3 protein: CATSREAQGMGQAQHF. CDR3 in DNA: TGTGCCACCAGCAGAGAAGCGCAGGGTATGGGTCAGGCCCAGCATTTT.